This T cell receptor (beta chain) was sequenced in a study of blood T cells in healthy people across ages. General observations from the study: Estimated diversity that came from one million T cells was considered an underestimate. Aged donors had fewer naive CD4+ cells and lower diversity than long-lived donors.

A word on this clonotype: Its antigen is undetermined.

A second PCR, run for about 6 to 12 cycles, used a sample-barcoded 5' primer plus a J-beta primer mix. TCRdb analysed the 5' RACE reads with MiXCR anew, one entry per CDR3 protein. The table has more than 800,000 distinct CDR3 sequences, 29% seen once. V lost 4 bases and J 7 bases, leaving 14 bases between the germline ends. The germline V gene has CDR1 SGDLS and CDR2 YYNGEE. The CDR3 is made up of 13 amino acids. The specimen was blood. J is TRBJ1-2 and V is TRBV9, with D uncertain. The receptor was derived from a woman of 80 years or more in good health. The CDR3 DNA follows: TGTGCCAGCAGCTTCGACTGGGTCGGTGGCTACACCTTC. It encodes CASSFDWVGGYTF.